One sample yielded the 29 T cell receptor beta chains listed below, sequenced in a study of blood T cells in healthy people across ages. A second PCR, run for 7 to 11 cycles, used a sample-barcoded 5' primer plus a J-beta primer mix. TCRdb passed the 5' RACE reads through MiXCR, listing each CDR3 protein once. The repertoire holds 1.4 million or so distinct CDR3 sequences, roughly 43% seen once, with 4% in the top ten. Sequenced sample: blood. The receptors originated from a woman aged 18 to 35 in good health.

The chain carries TRBV20-1 and TRBJ2-1; 8 bases are shared with TRBD1. The CDR3 is 16 amino acids. V lost 0 bases and J lost 7; bases outside the gene matches: 11. Germline V CDR1 and CDR2: DFQATT, SNEGSKA (reference sequence). DNA for the CDR3: TGCAGTGCTAGAGATCGTTGGACAGGGCGATCTAATGAGCAGTTCTTC. Its protein is CSARDRWTGRSNEQFF.

There are a few counts of this clonotype. Compared with germline, one end of the junction differs, possibly owing to a read error. The rearrangement joins TRBV4-2 to TRBJ1-2; the match to TRBD1 covers 10 bases. CDR1 is LGHNA and CDR2 is YNFKEQ in the germline V gene. The CDR3 loop spans 16 amino acids. In DNA, the CDR3 is TGTGCAAGCAGCCAGGCCGGGACAGGGGATGACTATGGCTACACCTTC. It is translated as CASSQAGTGDDYGYTF.

As DNA, the CDR3 is TGTGCCAGCAGTGCGACGGCTCATGGTTCACCCCTCCACTTT. This sequence encodes CASSATAHGSPLHF. The V gene is TRBV6-1, the J gene TRBJ1-6; D is ambiguous. The germline V gene encodes CDR1 MNHNS and CDR2 SASEGT. CDR3 length: 14 amino acids. Trimming took off 4 bases at V and 9 bases at J, with 13 bases between the two ends.

The chain employs TRBV10-3 and TRBJ2-7, with 7 bases that match TRBD1. Trimming cost V 10 bases and J 0 bases; bases outside gene matches: 6. The germline gives CDR1 ENHRY, CDR2 SYGVKD. This CDR3 has 13 residues. The CDR3 sequence: CATGTASSYEQYF. CDR3 nucleotides: TGTGCCACCGGGACAGCCAGCTCCTACGAGCAGTACTTC.

The chain uses TRBV4-1 and TRBJ2-7; D might be TRBD1 (5 bases). Germline V gene data show CDR1 as MGHRA and CDR2 as YSYEKL. The CDR3 extends over 14 amino acids. Trimming cost V 0 bases and J 1 base, with 7 bases left between them. Written as DNA, the CDR3 is TGCGCCAGCAGCCAAGACCGACAGTCCTACGAGCAGTACTTC. Its protein is CASSQDRQSYEQYF.

This sequence joins TRBV6-4 and TRBJ2-2; no firm D call. The CDR3 sequence is 15 residues long. V lost 2 bases to trimming and J lost 4 bases, with 11 bases between them. Per the germline V gene, CDR1 is MRHNA and CDR2 is SNTAGT. The CDR3 region has the DNA TGTGCCAGCAGTGACGGCCAAGAGGCCACCGGGGAGCTGTTTTTT. Translation gives CASSDGQEATGELFF.

The chain links TRBV2 to TRBJ2-4, with 9 bases identical to TRBD1. V shed 6 bases and J 0 bases; nucleotides not matched to a gene: 15. Germline-derived CDR1 and CDR2 are SNHLY and FYNNEI. The CDR3 extends over 19 amino acids. This chain's CDR3 is CASSGTGGQFDLAKNIQYF. The CDR3 DNA follows: TGTGCCAGCAGCGGAACAGGGGGCCAATTCGACCTAGCCAAAAACATTCAGTACTTC.

V and J are TRBV18 and TRBJ1-2, with a weak D call TRBD1 (5 bases). V was trimmed by 4 bases and J by 4 bases, leaving 13 bases between them. The CDR3 length is 14 residues. Germline V gene sequence: CDR1 KGHSH, CDR2 LQKENI. CDR3 sequence reads: CASSRDSGSYGYTF. As DNA, the CDR3 is TGTGCCAGCTCACGGGATTCAGGGTCCTATGGCTACACCTTC.

This clonotype was recorded a few times. This chain links TRBV29-1 with TRBJ1-4, with D maybe TRBD1 (6 bases). Germline V gene data show CDR1 as SQVTM and CDR2 as ANQGSEA. The CDR3 covers 14 residues. Between the trimmed V and J ends, which lost 2 bases and 6 bases, there was a span of 13 bases. The CDR3 DNA reads as TGCAGCGTTGAAAGACAGGTCTGGGATGAAAAACTGTTTTTT. Amino acid sequence: CSVERQVWDEKLFF.

J is TRBJ2-1 and V is TRBV12-3 or TRBV12-4, with D perhaps TRBD1 (6 bases). The CDR3 is 14 amino acids. Between the trimmed V and J ends, which lost 8 bases and 3 bases, there was a span of 14 bases. The CDR3 coding sequence is TGTGCCAGCCTATGGGGGCAGGGCTACAATGAGCAGTTCTTC. It encodes CASLWGQGYNEQFF.

This clonotype was counted a single time. This chain joins TRBV5-5 and TRBJ2-3, with no clear D. V was clipped by 3 bases and J by 7 bases, with 9 bases between them. This CDR3 comprises 12 residues. CDR1 and CDR2 from the germline V gene are SGHKS and YYEKEE (reference sequence). The CDR3 here is CASSSVLNTQYF. CDR3 in DNA: TGTGCCAGCAGCTCCGTACTAAATACGCAGTATTTT.

This clonotype was seen many times. The V and J genes are TRBV28 and TRBJ2-5; 12 bases are a match to TRBD2. The J segment lost 4 bases and the V segment lost 9 bases, leaving 0 bases of the junction unmatched. Germline CDR1 is MDHEN and CDR2 is SYDVKM. The CDR3 has 12 amino acids. CDR3 coding DNA: TGTGCCAGACTAGCGGGAGGAGAGACCCAGTACTTC. It codes for CARLAGGETQYF.

This chain links TRBV20-1 with TRBJ1-1; tentatively, D is TRBD1 (6 bases). The CDR3 is 15 amino acids. V lost 2 bases and J lost 0, with 13 bases in between. The germline CDR1 and CDR2 sequences are DFQATT and SNEGSKA (reference sequence). The CDR3: CSARFGGRLNTEAFF. CDR3 DNA sequence: TGCAGTGCTAGATTTGGGGGGCGTTTGAACACTGAAGCTTTCTTT.

V and J are TRBV4-3 and TRBJ1-3; maybe TRBD1 (5 bases). The germline V gene encodes CDR1 LGHNA and CDR2 YSLEER. With 1 base removed from V and 0 bases from J, the gap between germline ends came to 7 bases. CDR3 length equals 15 residues. The CDR3 region is CASSQGTISGNTIYF. Written as DNA, the CDR3 is TGCGCCAGCAGCCAAGGGACAATCTCTGGAAACACCATATATTTT.

A few counts support this clonotype. The CDR3 spells CASRPRYATGQETQYF. For the CDR3, the DNA is TGCGCCAGCAGGCCTAGGTACGCCACAGGCCAAGAGACCCAGTACTTC. This rearrangement joins TRBV4-3 to TRBJ2-5; D might be TRBD1 (5 bases). The V end was cut by 6 bases, the J end by 1 base, with 18 bases between. This CDR3 spans 16 amino acids. Germline V gene lookup returns CDR1 LGHNA and CDR2 YSLEER.

This clonotype was observed many times. The J gene is TRBJ2-3, the V gene TRBV7-2; D is perhaps TRBD2 (5 bases). The CDR3 contains 15 residues. Looked up from germline, CDR1 is SGHTA and CDR2 is FQGNSA. The ends were cut back, 2 bases at V and 0 bases at J, with 9 bases in the middle. Here the CDR3 DNA reads TGTGCCAGCAGCTTACTAGCAGTTAGCACAGATACGCAGTATTTT. Translated: CASSLLAVSTDTQYF.

A few counts support this clonotype. The genes are TRBV24-1 and TRBJ2-5, with 7 bases fitting TRBD2. The V and J ends lost 5 bases and 6 bases, in that order; junction bases with no gene match: 8. CDR3 length equals 14 residues. Germline CDR1 reads KGHDR; CDR2 reads SFDVKD. In DNA, the CDR3 is TGTGCCACCAGTGCCCGGGAGGCGTCCAAGACCCAGTACTTC. It yields the protein CATSAREASKTQYF.

This clonotype was picked up one time. The chain carries TRBV4-3 and TRBJ2-1; TRBD2 agrees at 7 bases. From germline, CDR1 is LGHNA and CDR2 YSLEER. V lost 1 base and J lost 5; bases outside the gene matches: 8. CDR3 length equals 16 residues. This CDR3 reads CASSQGMGGSHNEQFF. In nucleotides, the CDR3 is TGCGCCAGCAGCCAAGGGATGGGAGGGTCACACAATGAGCAGTTCTTC.

DNA for the CDR3: TGTGCCAGCAGCGTAGGAAGTGAGCTGGGCTACAATGAGCAGTTCTTC. It encodes CASSVGSELGYNEQFF. The chain has TRBV9 and TRBJ2-1; D not certain. This CDR3 has 16 amino acids. Germline-derived CDR1 and CDR2 are SGDLS and YYNGEE. Trimming took 0 bases from V and 3 from J, leaving 13 bases between them. The variable domain in full, with the rest retrieved from reference TRBV9 and TRBJ2-1, is DSGVTQTPKHLITATGQRVTLRCSPRSGDLSVYWYQQSLDQGLQFLIQYYNGEERAKGNILERFSAQQFPDLHSELNLSSLELGDSALYFCASSVGSELGYNEQFFGPGTRLTVL.

This clonotype showed up many times. V is TRBV11-2 and J is TRBJ2-3, with D possibly being TRBD2 (5 bases). V was clipped by 4 bases and J by 0 bases, with 11 bases between them. The CDR3 runs 15 residues. Germline-derived CDR1 and CDR2 are SGHAT and FQNNGV. The CDR3 coding sequence is TGTGCCAGCAGCTCAAGCGGCTCTAGCACAGATACGCAGTATTTT. Residues: CASSSSGSSTDTQYF.

This chain joins TRBV11-1 and TRBJ2-5; D may correspond to TRBD1 or TRBD2 (5 bases each). The germline gives CDR1 SGHAT, CDR2 FQDESV (reference sequence). The CDR3 is 13 amino acids. V was trimmed by 4 bases and J by 11 bases, leaving 17 bases between them. The DNA for the CDR3 is TGTGCCAGCAGCTGGGGACCACTCTACGGGCAGTACTTC. It encodes CASSWGPLYGQYF. Using reference TRBV11-1 and TRBJ2-5 for the parts outside the CDR3, the full variable domain is EAEVAQSPRYKITEKSQAVAFWCDPISGHATLYWYRQILGQGPELLVQFQDESVVDDSQLPKDRFSAERLKGVDSTLKIQPAELGDSAMYLCASSWGPLYGQYFGPGTRLLVL.

This sequence joins TRBV6-2 or TRBV6-3 and TRBJ1-2; TRBD1 agrees at 9 bases. Per germline, CDR1 MNHEY and CDR2 SVGEGT. Losses at the gene ends were 0 bases for V and 4 bases for J; bases not matched to a gene: 6. The CDR3 sequence is 16 residues long. Here the CDR3 reads CASSYSGQGTLYGYTF. CDR3 in DNA: TGTGCCAGCAGTTACTCAGGACAGGGGACGCTCTATGGCTACACCTTC.

This clonotype has just a few counts. The V and J genes are TRBV6-2 or TRBV6-3 and TRBJ2-5; possible D gene TRBD2, 6 bases. Germline V gene sequence: CDR1 MNHEY, CDR2 SVGEGT. The germline V and J ends were trimmed by 6 bases and 4 bases, with 18 bases remaining between them. The CDR3 extends over 15 amino acids. For the CDR3, the DNA is TGTGCCAGCAGACTGGGACTTACCGGGCGAGAGACCCAGTACTTC. Translating gives CASRLGLTGRETQYF.

In its sample, this clonotype was seen once. The chain is built from TRBV4-3 and TRBJ2-3, with 7 positions matching TRBD2. From germline, CDR1 is LGHNA and CDR2 YSLEER. The CDR3 consists of 15 residues. V gave up 4 bases and J gave up 2 bases; unmatched junction bases: 6. The CDR3 DNA is TGCGCCAGCAGCCCGCGGGGGTCTGACACAGATACGCAGTATTTT. This encodes CASSPRGSDTDTQYF.

This clonotype was seen at least ten times. This sequence joins TRBV7-9 and TRBJ1-2; the match to TRBD1 covers 7 bases. CDR3 length: 13 residues. Germline V gene sequence: CDR1 SEHNR, CDR2 FQNEAQ (reference sequence). The V segment lost 5 bases and the J segment 6 bases; nucleotides outside the gene matches: 6. The CDR3 region has the DNA TGTGCCAGCAGCACGCGACAGGGAAATGGCTACACCTTC. Encoded protein: CASSTRQGNGYTF. The whole variable domain, filled in from reference TRBV7-9 and TRBJ1-2, reads DTGVSQNPRHKITKRGQNVTFRCDPISEHNRLYWYRQTLGQGPEFLTYFQNEAQLEKSRLLSDRFSAERPKGSFSTLEIQRTEQGDSAMYLCASSTRQGNGYTFGSGTRLTVV.

This clonotype showed up just a few times. The chain couples TRBV28 to TRBJ2-1; 10 bases are shared with TRBD2. Germline V gene sequence: CDR1 MDHEN, CDR2 SYDVKM. Losses at the gene ends were 7 bases for V and 7 bases for J; bases not matched to a gene: 16. The CDR3 totals 17 residues. CDR3 nucleotides: TGTGCCAGCACTGCGGGGGCCCGACTAGCGGGCTGGAATGAGCAGTTCTTC. Amino acid sequence: CASTAGARLAGWNEQFF.

This chain connects TRBV7-2 to TRBJ2-3; D may be TRBD1 (5 bases). Trimming removed 2 bases from V and 4 bases from J, with 16 bases in between. Germline CDR1 reads SGHTA; CDR2 reads FQGNSA. CDR3 size: 16 residues. The chain's CDR3 is CASSLSQGIPPDTQYF. CDR3 coding DNA: TGTGCCAGCAGCTTATCCCAGGGTATCCCCCCAGATACGCAGTATTTT.

The chain is built from TRBV20-1 and TRBJ2-3; TRBD2 matches at 7 bases. This CDR3 region has 12 residues. In germline, CDR1 is DFQATT, CDR2 SNEGSKA (reference sequence). The V and J ends lost 5 bases and 5 bases, in that order; junction bases with no gene match: 4. CDR3 bases: TGCAGTGCTCTGTGGGGGGGAGATACGCAGTATTTT. Protein sequence: CSALWGGDTQYF.

This clonotype showed up just a few times. The chain couples TRBV10-3 to TRBJ1-2; D is possibly TRBD1 (5 bases). The germline V and J ends were trimmed by 4 bases and 1 base, with 10 bases remaining between them. The CDR3 sequence is 14 residues long. Germline CDR1 and CDR2: ENHRY and SYGVKD. For the CDR3, the DNA is TGTGCCATCAGTGGCCTGGGGGTTAACTATGGCTACACCTTC. Protein: CAISGLGVNYGYTF.